The entry below describes one TCR beta chain. Its antigen target is currently unknown. No much larger clone is present one base from it, and per-base qualities are unavailable. The cohort comprised under 700 healthy bone marrow donors. Cohort members were all nominally healthy when sampled, although unrecorded immune exposures were likely present. The donor was CMV seropositive and was included in the group of 290 or so seropositive cohort members. Every donor gave a peripheral blood sample, and the peripheral blood mononuclear cells from that sample were used for TCR beta sequencing. Genomic DNA was extracted from the blood cell samples with the Qiagen DNeasy Blood Extraction Kit. The library was made by the immunoSEQ multiplex PCR assay. The multiplex PCR relied on a mix of 60 forward primers for TCR Vbeta segments and 13 reverse primers for TCR Jbeta segments. The CDR3 region of rearranged TCR beta genes was amplified from genomic DNA with a multiplex PCR assay. Amplified TCR beta libraries were sequenced as 87-base-pair reads on the Illumina HiSeq System. As for the authors' bioinformatics: Across the 500 to 850 repertoires, a later analysis counted 75 million to 90 million unique TCR beta chains, roughly 11 million of which were shared by at least two donors. To remove PCR and sequencing errors, raw reads were error-corrected and collapsed into unique sequences using a nearest-neighbor algorithm that merged closely related sequences. V, D and J gene segments were assigned by aligning CDR3 sequences to IMGT reference sequences. Each retained sequence needed at least a six-nucleotide match to both a V gene segment and a J gene segment. Rearrangements were classified as productive when the CDR3 lacked stop codons and remained in frame with V and J, and all other rearrangements were classified as non-productive. Following IMGT convention, CDR3 was defined as the stretch from the second conserved V-encoded cysteine up to the conserved J-encoded phenylalanine. The earlier analysis of about 530 of the donors excluded any sequence lacking an unambiguous match to a single V gene segment. An earlier analysis of under 750 of the donors called V segments functional above 56.7% productive rearrangements and segregating when the between-donor standard deviation exceeded 5%. To diagnose cytomegalovirus status from the catalog of TCR beta chain sequences, a statistical classification framework was built. A later analysis assigned V and J genes by comparing TCR nucleotide sequences with IMGT/GENE-DB human TR gene sequences. In a later analysis, CDR3 sequences and most-parsimonious VDJ recombination scenarios were assigned using the TCRdist pipeline. A later analysis defined each TCR beta chain by its CDR3 amino acid sequence plus V-gene family, and excluded reads lacking a unique V-gene family. In a later analysis, 550 to 650 highly shared, low-generation-probability nucleotide sequences were removed to address suspected cross-contamination and a sequencing artifact. In a later analysis, a clonal expansion index for each public chain was calculated from normalized within-repertoire ranks of inferred template counts. Generation probabilities in a later analysis came from a VDJ recombination model fitted to out-of-frame rearrangements, and those results were checked against IGoR. Hypergeometric tests were used in a later analysis to score TCR-TCR, TCR-HLA and TCR-CMV co-occurrence, with a repertoire-size bias correction applied to the TCR pairs. A later analysis estimated false discovery rates by permuting HLA or CMV assignments 20 times. In a later analysis, co-occurring TCRs were grouped using DBSCAN, and TCRdist sequence similarity was added for clustering within HLA-allele-positive subsets. Co-occurrence clustering excluded repertoires with fewer than 30,000 or more than 120,000 public chains, plus five with anomalous nucleotide sharing. TCRdb retrieved this table from immuneACCESS and kept in-frame rearrangements only. Not all clones are present; in checked studies, unresolved V genes account for under half, and no reason is known for the remainder. Clone size and V and J calls were adopted from that table, with D and trimming inferred from the DNA. For this sample there are some 150,000 clones; over 65% appear just once. The top ten constitute roughly 4% of the sample.

This sample was included in a study of cytomegalovirus exposure and HLA in healthy donors (dated by TCRdb to about 2017). For context, the study as a whole: In an earlier analysis of fewer than 750 of the donors, about 270 Gb of sequence data and just under 120 million unique TCR beta sequences from roughly 190 million T cells were reported. The aim of the study was to test whether cataloging public T cell receptors could identify signatures of past pathogen exposure. An early release covering roughly 640 HLA-typed donors comprised 300 to 350 gigabases of sequencing data and around 86 million unique TCR sequences. The T cell repertoires of 670 or so subjects were profiled by immunosequencing and related to cytomegalovirus serostatus. To decide whether each TCR beta V gene segment behaved as functional or pseudogenic, an earlier analysis of some 570 of the donors relied on high-throughput TCR beta sequencing. The number of typed donors differed by locus: 629-630 for A, B, C, DRB1 and DQB1; approximately 540 for DQA1; approximately 600 for DPA1; and some 430 for DPB1. Rather than using new phenotypic data, the later analysis identified candidate immune exposures from TCR beta sequences and from how often those sequences occurred across donors. Among approximately 370 genotyped donors of the cohort, an average of around 250,000 unique TCR beta nucleotide sequences was sequenced per donor, of which 15% to 20% were non-productive. A later genetic analysis took genome-wide SNP genotypes for about 65% of the 666 donors and used that subset as a discovery cohort. About five DR-DQ haplotypes were treated as single units for association and clustering because of strong linkage in the cohort. Along with the approximately 650-subject first cohort, a separate validation cohort of approximately 110 different subjects was used. All discovery cohort repertoires had been generated using a single sequencing platform. Donor age, sex, ethnicity and CMV serostatus were compiled alongside the repertoire data. HLA typing covered class I and class II loci at four-digit resolution. Of the approximately 400 genotyped donors, approximately 82% fell in the genetic ancestry cluster associated with self-reported Caucasian donors. A later analysis re-examined previously published TCR beta repertoires from about 700 donors and added high-resolution HLA genotyping to investigate patterns of TCR occurrence. To predict cytomegalovirus infection status, the study combined high-throughput TCR immunosequencing, statistical association of individual TCRs with disease status, and machine learning.

The germline V gene encodes CDR1 SGHNT and CDR2 YYREEE (reference sequence). Relative to germline, V is 0 bases shorter and J is 5 bases shorter, with 12 bases between their ends. The CDR3 holds 14 amino acids from the cysteine to the phenylalanine. The retained sequence is limited to the CDR3, 42 bases, with the frame set at the first base. Points the paper makes about the study in general: CMV serostatus was the only immune exposure information available for the cohort. An earlier analysis of roughly 570 of the donors showed that most TCR beta V segments appeared in productive rearrangements either about 87% or about 30% of the time, which broadly matched IMGT annotations. A later analysis found that most CMV-associated TCR beta chains appeared HLA-restricted, with HLA associations seemingly driven largely by CMV exposure. Some IMGT-functional V segments, including TRBV6-2 and TRBV6-3, could not be distinguished by the 87-base-pair reads and were therefore excluded. Over 15 rarely observed V segments, including chromosome 9 orphons, were excluded from the earlier analysis of 550 to 700 of the donors because counts were too low. Linkage disequilibrium might explain the correlated functional status among segregating V segments, but an unknown experimental factor could not be ruled out. HLA typing was unavailable for some donors at each locus, so association tests used only the typed subset. A further reported finding was that TCR beta sequences accurately predicted the HLA-A and HLA-B alleles for most subjects in the first cohort. Strong co-occurrence of HLA alleles, especially DR and DQ, made assigning TCR associations to individual alleles difficult. According to a later analysis, TCR association rates differed among HLA loci, with DRB1 alleles showing the most associated TCRs and HLA-C alleles showing the fewest. It was suggested by the authors that the approach could potentially be generalized to other disease states and immunological phenotypes. Presence/absence analyses assumed roughly uniform sequencing depth across donors, an assumption that may not hold. The cohort was sequenced for TCR beta chains only, and without alpha or paired-chain data the features that could be detected were limited. A later analysis associated 16,951 TCR beta sequences with specific HLA alleles at a false discovery rate of 0.05. V-gene and J-gene trimming of TCR beta chains was associated with a missense DCLRE1C variant in a later genetic analysis, and the association was replicated in an independent cohort. A cluster of highly shared sequence variants was judged likely to be a technical artifact of the sequencing pipeline. Most TCR sequences were seen in very few donors, while some public TCRs were found in many individuals. Compared with the roughly 670-donor mean, donors in an Asian-associated ancestry cluster had fewer N-insertions in productive TCRs, according to a later genetic analysis. In a later analysis, several top co-occurrence clusters were reported to appear linked to parvovirus B19, influenza, CMV and Epstein-Barr virus. The study gave a list of around 170 TCR beta chains associated with cytomegalovirus. The classifier was reported to diagnose cytomegalovirus status with high specificity and sensitivity in both the original and validation cohorts. In a later analysis, HLA-associated TCR beta chains were found to be more clonally expanded and to have lower generation probabilities than equally common non-associated chains. In vitro tests confirmed that a few of the cytomegalovirus-associated TCR beta chains recognize cytomegalovirus antigens.

The V and J segments used are TRBV5-4 and TRBJ2-7; possibly the D gene is TRBD2, per 6 matching bases. The sequenced sample was PBMCs. The receptor comes from a man between 18 and 29 years old in good health and CMV-seropositive. The DNA reads TGTGCCAGCAGCTTGGGGGCGGGAACCAACGAGCAGTACTTC. The encoded protein is CASSLGAGTNEQYF.